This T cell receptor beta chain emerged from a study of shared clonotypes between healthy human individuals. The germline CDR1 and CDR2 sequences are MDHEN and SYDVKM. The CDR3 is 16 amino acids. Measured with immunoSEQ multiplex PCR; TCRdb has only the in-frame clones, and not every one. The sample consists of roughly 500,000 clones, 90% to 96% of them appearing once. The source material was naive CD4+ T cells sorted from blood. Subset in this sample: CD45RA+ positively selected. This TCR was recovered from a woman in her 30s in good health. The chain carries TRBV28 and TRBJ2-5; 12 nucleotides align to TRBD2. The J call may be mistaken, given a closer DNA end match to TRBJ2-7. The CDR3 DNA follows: TGTGCCAGCAGTTTATTAACTCTAGCGGGAGGGTACGAGCAGTACTTC. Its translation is CASSLLTLAGGYEQYF.